The 26 T cell receptor beta chains given below trace back to one sample, sequenced in a study of control samples from healthy donors and cancer patients. Clones were read by immunoSEQ multiplex PCR, and TCRdb kept only the in-frame ones, dropping some. The sample shows approximately 150,000 clones, around 96% of them seen only once. The sequenced sample was blood. These receptors originate from a woman in her 30s in good health.

In the case of this clone: Other nucleotide sequences in the sample specify the same CDR3. This sequence joins TRBV29-1 and TRBJ1-2; D remains ambiguous. Trimming took 4 bases from V and 8 from J, leaving 14 bases between them. This CDR3 comprises 12 residues. CDR1 is SQVTM, CDR2 ANQGSEA, per germline. This chain's CDR3 is CSVGGLGWGYTF. The CDR3 bases are TGCAGCGTTGGGGGTCTGGGGTGGGGCTACACCTTC.

The chain is built from TRBV4-1 and TRBJ1-1; TRBD1 agrees at 7 bases. V trimming: 2 bases; J trimming: 1 base; junction bases outside the gene matches: 4. CDR3 length: 15 amino acids. Germline CDR1 is MGHRA and CDR2 is YSYEKL. The CDR3 region has the DNA TGCGCCAGCAGCCAACGAGACAGGGCGAACACTGAAGCTTTCTTT. Amino acid sequence: CASSQRDRANTEAFF.

This chain uses TRBV2 with TRBJ2-7; no firm D call. This CDR3 comprises 15 residues. With 7 bases removed from V and 2 bases from J, the gap between germline ends came to 18 bases. Germline V lookup: CDR1 SNHLY, CDR2 FYNNEI. In DNA, the CDR3 is TGTGCCAGCACCGCAAAGTGGACGGAAACCTACGAGCAGTACTTC. Translation gives CASTAKWTETYEQYF.

The chain joins TRBV18 to TRBJ2-7, with unresolved D. The CDR3 extends over 15 amino acids. Trimming pared 2 bases from V and 6 bases from J, leaving 17 bases between. Germline V CDR1 and CDR2: KGHSH, LQKENI. Here the CDR3 reads CASSPGPNLYSEQYF. CDR3 bases: TGTGCCAGCTCACCAGGGCCCAACTTATACTCCGAGCAGTACTTC.

The chain links TRBV30 to TRBJ1-1, with D possibly being TRBD1 (5 bases). Germline V gene sequence: CDR1 GTSNPN, CDR2 SVGIG (reference sequence). V gave up 2 bases and J gave up 11 bases, with 18 bases separating them. This CDR3 has 13 amino acids. CDR3 in DNA: TGTGCCTGGAGTCCTCCCGGTCGGGGGTGGGCTTTCTTT. Translating it yields CAWSPPGRGWAFF.

The CDR3: CAISQPSARSYEQYF. Written as DNA, the CDR3 is TGTGCCATCAGCCAACCCTCGGCTAGATCCTACGAGCAGTACTTC. This sequence joins TRBV10-3 and TRBJ2-7, with unresolved D. Germline CDR1 reads ENHRY; CDR2 reads SYGVKD. Deletions cut 6 bases from V and 1 base from J, with 16 bases between. CDR3 size: 15 residues.

This clone was seen a handful of times. This chain connects TRBV6-4 to TRBJ1-2; D perhaps matches TRBD1 (5 bases). The CDR3 extends over 14 amino acids. The V end lost 3 bases, the J end lost 2 bases, and 10 bases lay between the germline ends. Germline CDR1 and CDR2: MRHNA and SNTAGT. This CDR3 is CASSEAGGNYGYTF. The CDR3 DNA follows: TGTGCCAGCAGTGAGGCGGGGGGAAACTATGGCTACACCTTC.

V gene TRBV29-1 combines with J gene TRBJ1-2, with 8 positions matching TRBD1. The CDR3 runs to 12 residues. With 6 bases clipped from V and 8 bases from J, the junction kept 8 bases outside the gene matches. Per the germline V gene, CDR1 is SQVTM and CDR2 is ANQGSEA. The CDR3 protein is CSVPGQGRGYTF. The CDR3 nucleotides are TGCAGCGTCCCTGGACAGGGCCGAGGCTACACCTTC. Complete variable domain (other parts from reference TRBV29-1 and TRBJ1-2): SAVISQKPSRDICQRGTSLTIQCQVDSQVTMMFWYRQQPGQSLTLIATANQGSEATYESGFVIDKFPISRPNLTFSTLTVSNMSPEDSSIYLCSVPGQGRGYTFGSGTRLTVV.

The rearrangement links TRBV7-9 to TRBJ2-1, with 8 positions matching TRBD2. CDR1 SEHNR and CDR2 FQNEAQ come from the germline V gene (reference sequence). With 5 bases clipped from V and 2 bases from J, the junction kept 11 bases outside the gene matches. This CDR3 is 17 amino acids long. The CDR3 DNA follows: TGTGCCAGCAGCACACCCGCGGGGGGAGCCCCCTACAATGAGCAGTTCTTC. It encodes CASSTPAGGAPYNEQFF.

This clone was detected a few times. This chain joins TRBV6-5 and TRBJ2-2, with D perhaps TRBD1 (6 bases). The CDR3 totals 12 residues. CDR1 MNHEY and CDR2 SVGAGI come from the germline V gene. Trimming left V 11 bases short and J 3 bases short, with 10 bases between. The CDR3 DNA reads TGTGCCGCGAAGGGGGACACCGGGGAGCTGTTTTTT. Translated, it gives CAAKGDTGELFF.

J is TRBJ2-5 and V is TRBV25-1; the D gene could be TRBD1 or TRBD2 (6 bases each). Germline V gene data show CDR1 as MGHDK and CDR2 as SYGVNS. The V end lost 7 bases, the J end lost 12 bases, and 24 bases lay between the germline ends. The CDR3 is 14 amino acids. The chain's CDR3 is CASTKWGAPGQEYF. In DNA form, the CDR3 reads TGTGCCAGCACCAAATGGGGGGCCCCGGGGCAGGAGTACTTC.

The chain couples TRBV28 to TRBJ2-2, with TRBD1 matching 9 bases. This CDR3 spans 16 amino acids. V dropped 4 bases and J dropped 3; count of bases not matched to a gene: 6. Per the germline V gene, CDR1 is MDHEN and CDR2 is SYDVKM. CDR3 in DNA: TGTGCCAGCAGTTGGCACGGGACAGGGTACACCGGGGAGCTGTTTTTT. This gives the protein CASSWHGTGYTGELFF. Drawing the rest from reference TRBV28 and TRBJ2-2, the complete variable domain is DVKVTQSSRYLVKRTGEKVFLECVQDMDHENMFWYRQDPGLGLRLIYFSYDVKMKEKGDIPEGYSVSREKKERFSLILESASTNQTSMYLCASSWHGTGYTGELFFGEGSRLTVL.

The CDR3 sequence: CASSPAPLAGGPGELFF. CDR3 bases: TGTGCCAGCAGCCCCGCCCCGCTAGCGGGAGGACCCGGGGAGCTGTTTTTT. This chain joins TRBV7-3 and TRBJ2-2; TRBD2 matches at 11 bases. CDR3 length: 17 residues. J gave up 6 bases and V 5 bases, and 11 bases lay outside the gene matches. Germline V gene lookup returns CDR1 SGHTA and CDR2 FQGTGA.

This clone was counted a single time. The chain has TRBV3-1 (or the pseudogene TRBV3-2) and TRBJ2-7; a possible D gene is TRBD2 (5 bases). The V gene lost 4 bases and the J gene lost 3 bases, with 7 bases spanning the gap. The germline gives CDR1 LGHDT, CDR2 YNNKEL (reference sequence). This CDR3 is 12 amino acids long. This CDR3 is CASSPGSYEQYF. CDR3 in DNA: TGTGCCAGCAGCCCGGGAAGCTACGAGCAGTACTTC.

This clone was seen once. This chain joins TRBV5-5 and TRBJ2-1; a possible D gene is TRBD1 (6 bases). The V end lost 3 bases, the J end lost 5 bases, and 15 bases lay between the germline ends. This CDR3 has 15 amino acids. CDR1 and CDR2 (germline): SGHKS, YYEKEE (reference sequence). CDR3 loop: CASSSTGPYNNEQFF. DNA of the CDR3: TGTGCCAGCAGCTCGACAGGCCCATACAACAATGAGCAGTTCTTC.

The J gene is TRBJ1-1, the V gene TRBV2; D unresolved. Germline values: CDR1 SNHLY, CDR2 FYNNEI. V was clipped by 4 bases and J by 2 bases, with 14 bases between them. This CDR3 is built from 15 residues. The CDR3 loop is CASSVRRGGNTEAFF. The DNA for the CDR3 is TGTGCCAGCAGTGTTCGGCGGGGAGGTAACACTGAAGCTTTCTTT.

The rearrangement links TRBV20-1 to TRBJ2-7; D is unclear. The CDR3 spans 11 residues. V gave up 3 bases and J gave up 2 bases, with 5 bases separating them. From germline, CDR1 is DFQATT and CDR2 SNEGSKA (reference sequence). CDR3 loop: CSASNPYEQYF. The CDR3 DNA follows: TGCAGTGCTAGCAATCCCTACGAGCAGTACTTC.

The chain combines TRBV5-1 with TRBJ2-2; D gene uncertain. Trimming shortened V by 4 bases and J by 0 bases, and 13 bases separated the two germline ends. Germline-derived CDR1 and CDR2 are SGHRS and YFSETQ. The CDR3 covers 16 residues. Here the CDR3 DNA reads TGCGCCAGCAGCGAGAGGACGGACGCGAACACCGGGGAGCTGTTTTTT. As protein: CASSERTDANTGELFF. Filled out from reference TRBV5-1 and TRBJ2-2, the complete variable domain reads KAGVTQTPRYLIKTRGQQVTLSCSPISGHRSVSWYQQTPGQGLQFLFEYFSETQRNKGNFPGRFSGRQFSNSRSEMNVSTLELGDSALYLCASSERTDANTGELFFGEGSRLTVL.

The rearrangement joins TRBV7-6 to TRBJ1-1, with D unresolved. Germline-derived CDR1 and CDR2 are SGHVS and FNYEAQ. The CDR3 is 13 amino acids. V lost 5 bases and J 1 base, leaving 8 bases between the germline ends. CDR3 DNA sequence: TGTGCCAGCAGCCCGGGCCCGAACACTGAAGCTTTCTTT. As protein: CASSPGPNTEAFF.

The chain carries TRBV2 and TRBJ2-2, with 8 bases identical to TRBD1. This CDR3 is built from 15 residues. V lost 3 bases and J lost 6; bases outside the gene matches: 6. CDR1 and CDR2 from the germline V gene are SNHLY and FYNNEI. CDR3 DNA: TGTGCCAGCAGTGATAACAGGGGGGCTCCCGGGGAGCTGTTTTTT. Protein sequence: CASSDNRGAPGELFF.

The chain employs TRBV6-4 and TRBJ2-1; 7 nucleotides agree with TRBD2. Trimming removed 10 bases from V and 3 bases from J; junction bases left unmatched: 15. This CDR3 has 16 residues. Germline CDR1 reads MRHNA; CDR2 reads SNTAGT. The CDR3 bases are TGTGCCACCTCCCGGGGGGAGACCTCCGACTACAATGAGCAGTTCTTC. It translates to CATSRGETSDYNEQFF.

V usage is TRBV6-5 and J usage is TRBJ2-6; D is ambiguous. Germline assignment: CDR1 MNHEY and CDR2 SVGAGI. This CDR3 is built from 15 residues. The V end was cut by 1 base, the J end by 0 bases, with 4 bases between. The CDR3, as DNA: TGTGCCAGCAGTTACTTTGACTCTGGGGCCAACGTCCTGACTTTC. Its protein product is CASSYFDSGANVLTF.

A word on this clone: One end of the junction fails to match germline, which may point to a read error. This rearrangement joins TRBV6-1 to TRBJ2-5, with a tentative D call TRBD1 (6 bases). The V gene's germline CDR1 is MNHNS and CDR2 SASEGT. CDR3 length: 13 residues. The CDR3 protein is CASREGQQETQYF. The CDR3 DNA reads TGTGCCAGCAGGGAAGGACAGCAAGAGACCCAGTACTTC.

DNA for the CDR3: TGTGCCAGCAGTGAGGATAGCGGCCTGGGGAATGAGCAGTTCTTC. Amino acids: CASSEDSGLGNEQFF. The V call is TRBV2, the J call TRBJ2-1; maybe TRBD2 (6 bases). Trimming removed 3 bases at V and 7 bases at J, with 16 bases between. This CDR3 is built from 15 residues. From germline, CDR1 is SNHLY and CDR2 FYNNEI.

The V call is TRBV18, the J call TRBJ2-3, with D unresolved. Between the trimmed V and J ends, which lost 6 bases and 2 bases, there was a span of 18 bases. Germline assignment: CDR1 KGHSH and CDR2 LQKENI. This CDR3 is built from 16 residues. CDR3 protein: CASSPGTGTLTDTQYF. The CDR3 DNA is TGTGCCAGCTCTCCCGGCACCGGAACACTCACAGATACGCAGTATTTT.

The chain is built from TRBV3-1 (or the pseudogene TRBV3-2) and TRBJ2-7; 7 positions agree with TRBD1. Germline trimming cut 1 base from V and 5 bases from J; bases unmatched to any gene: 8. CDR1 LGHDT and CDR2 YNNKEL come from the germline V gene (reference sequence). The CDR3 sequence is 15 residues long. The CDR3 region has the DNA TGTGCCAGCAGCCAAGTTTTAGGGACAGAAGACGAGCAGTACTTC. Translating it yields CASSQVLGTEDEQYF.